A single sample is the source of the 19 T cell receptor beta chains below, sequenced in a study of Ad26.COV2.S vaccination and SARS-CoV-2 variants (dated by TCRdb to about 2021). Receptors were amplified or captured by the immunoSEQ multiplex PCR assay. This immuneACCESS table, as held by TCRdb, lists in-frame sequences with V and J called but not all clones. Of the missing ones, under half trace to an unresolved V gene in checked studies; the others have no known cause. The sample table shows 200,000 to 300,000 clones, and roughly 89% are seen once. The ten largest make up less than 3.5% of the sample. The treatment or condition label for this specimen denotes: around 19 received Ad26.COV2.S at low or high dose, single or two shots; a few received placebo; per-sample allocation not given. For vaccine and placebo recipients, repertoires were sequenced using samples collected on day 63 after the first injection.

Sequencing used peripheral blood, obtained in a trial of Ad26.COV2.S vaccine versus placebo. The source of these receptors is a person between 18 and 65 years old who received the Ad26.COV2.S COVID-19 vaccine or a placebo.

The rearrangement links TRBV20-1 to TRBJ2-1; D unresolved. Germline-derived CDR1 and CDR2 are DFQATT and SNEGSKA (reference sequence). V lost 3 bases, J lost 8 bases, and 17 bases lay in between. This CDR3 spans 14 amino acids. This chain's CDR3 is CSASPLYTPYEQFF. The CDR3 nucleotides read TGCAGTGCTAGTCCCCTCTATACTCCTTATGAGCAGTTCTTC.

V usage is TRBV25-1 and J usage is TRBJ1-2; D ambiguous. The CDR3 covers 13 residues. Trimming took off 2 bases at V and 6 bases at J, with 10 bases between the two ends. From germline, CDR1 is MGHDK and CDR2 SYGVNS. The CDR3 loop is CASSERSDDGYTF. The CDR3 coding sequence is TGTGCCAGCAGTGAACGCTCCGACGATGGCTACACCTTC.

This clone was counted a single time. The chain links TRBV7-9 to TRBJ1-4, with D hard to call. CDR1 and CDR2 from the germline V gene are SEHNR and FQNEAQ (reference sequence). V lost 4 bases and J 0 bases, leaving 12 bases between the germline ends. The CDR3 length is 16 residues. CDR3 residues: CASSSRIESTNEKLFF. In DNA form, the CDR3 reads TGTGCCAGCAGCTCAAGGATCGAATCAACTAATGAAAAACTGTTTTTT.

The V call is TRBV6-6, the J call TRBJ2-2, with 8 bases aligning to TRBD1. Looked up from germline, CDR1 is MNHNY and CDR2 is SVGAGI (reference sequence). CDR3 length equals 15 residues. V lost 6 bases and J lost 3; bases outside the gene matches: 6. The CDR3 sequence is CASSVTGDYTGELFF. The DNA of the CDR3 is TGTGCCAGCAGCGTGACAGGGGATTACACCGGGGAGCTGTTTTTT.

The V gene is TRBV7-2, the J gene TRBJ1-2; a possible D gene is TRBD1 (5 bases). The CDR3 consists of 15 residues. CDR1 and CDR2 (germline): SGHTA, FQGNSA. V gave up 6 bases and J gave up 4 bases, with 18 bases separating them. The CDR3 nucleotides read TGTGCCAGCAGATACCGACAGTATGATATCTATGGCTACACCTTC. Translating it yields CASRYRQYDIYGYTF.

The chain links TRBV18 to TRBJ1-4; TRBD1 agrees at 7 bases. This CDR3 has 15 amino acids. V shed 3 bases and J 8 bases; nucleotides not matched to a gene: 9. Germline V gene sequence: CDR1 KGHSH, CDR2 LQKENI. The CDR3 region is CASSPLRDSREKLFF. CDR3 in DNA: TGTGCCAGCTCACCGCTCCGGGACAGCCGCGAAAAACTGTTTTTT.

The chain recombines TRBV5-4 with TRBJ1-2; D gene unclear. Deletions cut 3 bases from V and 1 base from J, with 10 bases between. The CDR3 runs 14 residues. Germline V gives CDR1 SGHNT, CDR2 YYREEE (reference sequence). CDR3: CASSSPDLNYGYTF. DNA of the CDR3: TGTGCCAGCAGCTCCCCGGACCTTAACTATGGCTACACCTTC.

Regarding this clone: The same CDR3 also results from other DNA sequences found in this sample. This sequence joins TRBV7-3 and TRBJ2-5, with 8 bases lining up with TRBD2. The CDR3 length is 14 residues. The V and J ends lost 1 base and 2 bases, in that order; junction bases with no gene match: 0. The germline V gene encodes CDR1 SGHTA and CDR2 FQGTGA. CDR3 in DNA: TGTGCCAGCAGCTTAAGCGGGGGGCAAGAGACCCAGTACTTC. Translated, it gives CASSLSGGQETQYF. Full variable domain (outside the CDR3, taken from reference TRBV7-3 and TRBJ2-5): GAGVSQTPSNKVTEKGKYVELRCDPISGHTALYWYRQSLGQGPEFLIYFQGTGAADDSGLPNDRFFAVRPEGSVSTLKIQRTERGDSAVYLCASSLSGGQETQYFGPGTRLLVL.

V usage is TRBV4-3 and J usage is TRBJ1-1, with D perhaps TRBD1 (5 bases). V was trimmed by 3 bases and J by 8 bases, leaving 19 bases between them. The germline gives CDR1 LGHNA, CDR2 YSLEER. The CDR3 runs to 15 residues. CDR3 bases: TGCGCCAGCAGCCAGATGGGGGGACGAGGATTAGAAGCTTTCTTT. As protein: CASSQMGGRGLEAFF.

This chain uses TRBV11-2 with TRBJ2-7; D is uncertain. V lost 5 bases to trimming and J lost 0 bases, with 11 bases between them. Per the germline V gene, CDR1 is SGHAT and CDR2 is FQNNGV. This CDR3 has 14 residues. The CDR3 DNA reads TGTGCCAGCAGCCTTGGCCCTAGCTCCTACGAGCAGTACTTC. This translates into CASSLGPSSYEQYF.

This chain links TRBV18 with TRBJ1-5; D gene ambiguous. CDR1 is KGHSH, CDR2 LQKENI, per germline. The CDR3 totals 13 residues. The V and J ends lost 2 bases and 7 bases respectively, with 9 bases between them. For the CDR3, the DNA is TGTGCCAGCTCACCAGAACTAGGCCAGCCCCAGCATTTT. It encodes CASSPELGQPQHF. Combining the CDR3 with reference TRBV18 and TRBJ1-5 gives the whole variable domain NAGVMQNPRHLVRRRGQEARLRCSPMKGHSHVYWYRQLPEEGLKFMVYLQKENIIDESGMPKERFSAEFPKEGPSILRIQQVVRGDSAAYFCASSPELGQPQHFGDGTRLSIL.

The rearrangement joins TRBV19 to TRBJ2-1; D unclear. V lost 3 bases, J lost 5 bases, and 8 bases lay in between. The CDR3 loop spans 13 amino acids. From germline, CDR1 is LNHDA and CDR2 SQIVND (reference sequence). The CDR3 here is CASSIQANNEQFF. DNA for the CDR3: TGTGCCAGTAGTATCCAGGCGAACAATGAGCAGTTCTTC.

The rearrangement links TRBV27 to TRBJ2-1, with D possibly called TRBD1 or TRBD2 (5 bases each). V gave up 6 bases and J gave up 0 bases, with 12 bases separating them. The CDR3 length is 15 residues. Germline CDR1 is MNHEY and CDR2 is SMNVEV (reference sequence). CDR3 sequence: CASRAGTTSYNEQFF. The CDR3 DNA is TGTGCCAGCAGAGCCGGGACGACCTCCTACAATGAGCAGTTCTTC.

The table lists this clone with a few counts. The V gene is TRBV3-1 (or the pseudogene TRBV3-2), the J gene TRBJ1-2; D gene ambiguous. The CDR3 spans 12 residues. Germline V gives CDR1 LGHDT, CDR2 YNNKEL (reference sequence). Trimming removed 0 bases from V and 8 bases from J, with 7 bases in between. The CDR3 DNA sequence: TGTGCCAGCAGCCAAGATACGTTGGGCTACACCTTC. It translates to CASSQDTLGYTF.

The V call is TRBV6-2 or TRBV6-3, the J call TRBJ1-2; a weak D match, TRBD1 (5 bases). This CDR3 spans 13 amino acids. The germline V and J ends were trimmed by 5 bases and 6 bases, with 13 bases remaining between them. CDR1 is MNHEY and CDR2 is SVGEGT in the germline V gene. CDR3 residues: CASSPGRSDGYTF. CDR3 in DNA: TGTGCCAGCAGTCCGGGACGAAGCGATGGCTACACCTTC.

The chain is built from TRBV7-2 and TRBJ2-2, with D possibly matching TRBD1 (7 bases). The CDR3 sequence is 15 residues long. Per the germline V gene, CDR1 is SGHTA and CDR2 is FQGNSA. V lost 3 bases, J lost 4 bases, and 12 bases lay in between. The CDR3 here is CASSFRGAPTGELFF. CDR3 DNA sequence: TGTGCCAGCAGCTTCAGGGGGGCGCCCACCGGGGAGCTGTTTTTT.

In this sample, this clone turned up a few times. The rearrangement joins TRBV6-4 to TRBJ2-1, with TRBD2 matching over 8 bases. Trimming cost V 3 bases and J 7 bases; bases outside gene matches: 5. Germline V gives CDR1 MRHNA, CDR2 SNTAGT. The CDR3 length is 14 residues. The CDR3 region is CASSDVSGANEQFF. CDR3 bases: TGTGCCAGCAGTGATGTTAGCGGGGCTAATGAGCAGTTCTTC.

The CDR3 DNA reads TGTGCTAGTGGTCCCGGAACAGATACGCAGTATTTT. Protein sequence: CASGPGTDTQYF. The rearrangement joins TRBV12-5 to TRBJ2-3; D not certain. The CDR3 is 12 amino acids. V was cut by 5 bases and J by 3 bases, with 6 bases left in between. Germline assignment: CDR1 LGHNT and CDR2 FRNRAP.

Only one count was recorded for this clone. The chain employs TRBV28 and TRBJ1-2; 9 bases line up with TRBD1. V was clipped by 5 bases and J by 1 base; unmatched bases: 5. The CDR3 covers 15 residues. The germline V gene encodes CDR1 MDHEN and CDR2 SYDVKM. CDR3 sequence reads: CASSAYRGLNYGYTF. The CDR3 coding sequence is TGTGCCAGCAGTGCCTACAGGGGGCTTAACTATGGCTACACCTTC.